One and the same sample provided the 28 T cell receptor beta chains below, sequenced in a study of Ad26.COV2.S vaccination and SARS-CoV-2 variants. Treatment of the sample: some 19 received Ad26.COV2.S at low or high dose, single or two shots; about 5 received placebo; per-sample allocation not given. The investigators took samples on day 63 after the first vaccine or placebo injection. Assay used: immunoSEQ multiplex PCR; TCRdb lists only in-frame clones, some missing. The table shows roughly 320,000 clones, with 86% occurring only once. The sequencing used peripheral blood, collected in a trial of Ad26.COV2.S vaccine versus placebo. These TCRs come from a person between 18 and 60 years old who received the Ad26.COV2.S COVID-19 vaccine or a placebo.

The chain carries TRBV14 and TRBJ2-7; TRBD2 agrees at 7 bases. The CDR3 totals 19 residues. Germline loops: CDR1 SGHDN, CDR2 FVKESK. V shed 0 bases, J shed 3 bases, and the junction held 17 bases outside the gene matches. In DNA form, the CDR3 reads TGTGCCAGCAGCCAAGATCGTAGCTCGCGGACTAGAAAAATCTACGAGCAGTACTTC. Encoded protein: CASSQDRSSRTRKIYEQYF.

The chain has TRBV9 and TRBJ1-1; 7 bases map to TRBD1. CDR3 size: 14 residues. J lost 1 base, V lost 5 bases, and 5 bases had no gene match. Germline V lookup: CDR1 SGDLS, CDR2 YYNGEE. Written as DNA, the CDR3 is TGTGCCAGCAGTAGACAGGGCGGGAACACTGAAGCTTTCTTT. Translated, it gives CASSRQGGNTEAFF.

The chain couples TRBV3-1 (or the pseudogene TRBV3-2) to TRBJ2-7; the match to TRBD1 covers 11 bases. Germline V gene sequence: CDR1 LGHDT, CDR2 YNNKEL (reference sequence). The V and J ends lost 4 bases and 5 bases, in that order; junction bases with no gene match: 10. The CDR3 totals 16 residues. CDR3 protein: CASSRLLGQGVHEQYF. The CDR3, as DNA: TGTGCCAGCAGCCGATTACTGGGACAGGGGGTACACGAGCAGTACTTC.

The V and J genes are TRBV6-5 and TRBJ1-2; D is ambiguous. This CDR3 has 14 amino acids. V was trimmed by 6 bases and J by 4 bases, leaving 15 bases between them. Germline values: CDR1 MNHEY, CDR2 SVGAGI. The CDR3 DNA reads TGTGCCAGCAGGCGGGTCCCAAATGTCTATGGCTACACCTTC. Its translation is CASRRVPNVYGYTF.

V and J are TRBV5-1 and TRBJ2-7; a weak D match, TRBD2 (6 bases). With 4 bases removed from V and 5 bases from J, the gap between germline ends came to 13 bases. CDR1 is SGHRS, CDR2 YFSETQ, per germline. The CDR3 is 13 residues long. CDR3 bases: TGCGCCAGCAGCGGGGGGTTTAGAAACGAGCAGTACTTC. It specifies CASSGGFRNEQYF.

The rearrangement uses TRBV18 and TRBJ2-1, with TRBD2 matching over 8 bases. V shed 1 base and J 16 bases; nucleotides not matched to a gene: 6. CDR1 and CDR2 (germline): KGHSH, LQKENI. CDR3 length: 12 amino acids. This chain's CDR3 is CASSPRDGGGFF. Written as DNA, the CDR3 is TGTGCCAGCTCACCACGGGACGGGGGGGGCTTCTTC.

This clone was seen just once. V usage is TRBV5-1 and J usage is TRBJ2-7, with D perhaps matching TRBD1 (5 bases). Between the trimmed V and J ends, which lost 4 bases and 2 bases, there was a span of 7 bases. This CDR3 comprises 12 residues. Germline V gene sequence: CDR1 SGHRS, CDR2 YFSETQ. CDR3 nucleotide sequence: TGCGCCAGCAGCCAAGGGGCCTACGAGCAGTACTTC. Protein sequence: CASSQGAYEQYF. Full variable domain (outside the CDR3, taken from reference TRBV5-1 and TRBJ2-7): KAGVTQTPRYLIKTRGQQVTLSCSPISGHRSVSWYQQTPGQGLQFLFEYFSETQRNKGNFPGRFSGRQFSNSRSEMNVSTLELGDSALYLCASSQGAYEQYFGPGTRLTVT.

V gene TRBV4-1 combines with J gene TRBJ2-7; TRBD1 aligns across 7 bases. Germline V CDR1 and CDR2: MGHRA, YSYEKL. The CDR3 loop spans 16 amino acids. Trimming took 4 bases from V and 3 from J; bases not matched to a gene: 12. CDR3: CASSPRDRTLSYEQYF. DNA for the CDR3: TGCGCCAGCAGCCCCCGGGACAGAACTCTTAGCTACGAGCAGTACTTC.

The J gene is TRBJ2-3, the V gene TRBV7-2; TRBD2 matches 14 bases. The CDR3 has 17 amino acids. The V segment lost 1 base and the J segment 4 bases; nucleotides outside the gene matches: 4. Germline assignment: CDR1 SGHTA and CDR2 FQGNSA. The CDR3 sequence: CASSLGLAGGPADTQYF. CDR3 bases: TGTGCCAGCAGCTTAGGACTAGCGGGGGGGCCGGCAGATACGCAGTATTTT.

The V gene is TRBV21-1, the J gene TRBJ2-2; TRBD1, the table's D call, was not compared with the DNA. TRBV21-1 is flagged as a pseudogene. This CDR3 region has 17 residues. The CDR3 region is CASSKHVGRVNTGELFF. CDR3 bases: TGTGCCAGCAGCAAACATGTGGGCAGGGTGAACACCGGGGAGCTGTTTTTT.

This chain links TRBV20-1 with TRBJ1-1; D unresolved. This CDR3 is built from 11 residues. In germline, CDR1 is DFQATT, CDR2 SNEGSKA (reference sequence). Trimming removed 3 bases at V and 5 bases at J, with 7 bases between. The CDR3, as DNA: TGCAGTGCTAGTCTAACTACTGAAGCTTTCTTT. Its protein product is CSASLTTEAFF.

J is TRBJ2-1 and V is TRBV29-1; 9 nucleotides match TRBD1. CDR1 is SQVTM, CDR2 ANQGSEA, per germline. V shed 2 bases, J shed 9 bases, and the junction held 11 bases outside the gene matches. This CDR3 comprises 15 residues. CDR3 nucleotide sequence: TGCAGCGTTGAATCTCGGGACAGGGTCTTTGGTGAGCAGTTCTTC. Encoded protein: CSVESRDRVFGEQFF.

The chain links TRBV7-2 to TRBJ1-5; unclear D gene. Germline assignment: CDR1 SGHTA and CDR2 FQGNSA. Trimming took 1 base from V and 9 from J, leaving 7 bases between them. The length of the CDR3 is 12 residues. Here the CDR3 reads CASSLGGVPQHF. The CDR3, as DNA: TGTGCCAGCAGCTTAGGGGGTGTGCCCCAGCATTTT.

The V gene is TRBV2, the J gene TRBJ2-1; tentative D call: TRBD2 (6 bases). V gave up 7 bases and J gave up 0 bases, with 19 bases separating them. The CDR3 totals 17 residues. The germline gives CDR1 SNHLY, CDR2 FYNNEI. CDR3: CASIPEGYTSSYNEQFF. CDR3 DNA sequence: TGTGCCAGCATCCCGGAGGGCTACACGAGCTCCTACAATGAGCAGTTCTTC.

CDR3: CASSSDRFQETQYF. The CDR3 DNA reads as TGTGCCAGCAGCTCCGACAGGTTTCAAGAGACCCAGTACTTC. This chain links TRBV11-2 with TRBJ2-5, with D possibly being TRBD1 (6 bases). The V gene's germline CDR1 is SGHAT and CDR2 FQNNGV. Trimming removed 4 bases at V and 2 bases at J, with 11 bases between. There are 14 residues in the CDR3.

On this clone: The junction differs from germline at one of its ends, possibly a read error. V is TRBV7-7 and J is TRBJ2-2; no clear D. The germline V gene has CDR1 SSHAT and CDR2 FNYEAQ (reference sequence). The CDR3 sequence is 15 residues long. The CDR3 loop reads CASSSLPGEDGELFF. DNA of the CDR3: TGTGCTAGCAGCTCCTTGCCAGGAGAAGACGGGGAGCTGTTTTTT. Variable domain in full (rest from reference TRBV7-7 and TRBJ2-2): GAGVSQSPRYKVTKRGQDVTLRCDPISSHATLYWYQQALGQGPEFLTYFNYEAQPDKSGLPSDRFSAERPEGSISTLTIQRTEQRDSAMYRCASSSLPGEDGELFFGEGSRLTVL.

The rearrangement uses TRBV5-6 and TRBJ2-7, with 8 bases lining up with TRBD1. Losses at the gene ends were 4 bases for V and 5 bases for J; bases not matched to a gene: 5. The germline gives CDR1 SGHDT, CDR2 YYEEEE. The CDR3 is made up of 13 amino acids. CDR3 amino acids: CASSTGQGHEQYF. CDR3 nucleotides: TGTGCCAGCAGCACTGGACAGGGACACGAGCAGTACTTC.

The V and J genes are TRBV7-3 and TRBJ1-1, with 7 bases fitting TRBD1. The CDR3 extends over 15 amino acids. CDR1 and CDR2 (germline): SGHTA, FQGTGA. Germline trimming cut 2 bases from V and 3 bases from J; bases unmatched to any gene: 6. The CDR3 DNA reads as TGTGCCAGCAGCTTATGGGCAGGGGGTGACACTGAAGCTTTCTTT. Translation gives CASSLWAGGDTEAFF.

This chain joins TRBV5-8 and TRBJ1-1, with D hard to call. V dropped 5 bases and J dropped 1 base, with 9 bases sitting between them. CDR3 size: 13 residues. Germline CDR1 is SGHTS and CDR2 is YDEGEE. The CDR3 sequence is CASRTERNTEAFF. CDR3 in DNA: TGTGCCAGCAGGACCGAAAGGAACACTGAAGCTTTCTTT.

J is TRBJ2-1 and V is TRBV6-2 or TRBV6-3; D is unresolved. The CDR3 length is 15 residues. The V end lost 3 bases, the J end lost 3 bases, and 12 bases lay between the germline ends. Germline CDR1 MNHEY, CDR2 SVGEGT. The DNA of the CDR3 is TGTGCCAGCAGTTATGGGATAGGAAACTACAATGAGCAGTTCTTC. As protein: CASSYGIGNYNEQFF.

This clone has a single count. The rearrangement joins TRBV3-1 (or the pseudogene TRBV3-2) to TRBJ2-1, with D maybe TRBD2 (5 bases). This CDR3 contains 18 residues. The ends were cut back, 4 bases at V and 0 bases at J, with 19 bases in the middle. The germline CDR1 and CDR2 sequences are LGHDT and YNNKEL (reference sequence). The CDR3 region has the DNA TGTGCCAGCAGCCCATGGTCCCCAGCGGCAGCCTCCTACAATGAGCAGTTCTTC. Its protein product is CASSPWSPAAASYNEQFF.

In this sample, this clone turned up once. The chain uses TRBV6-5 and TRBJ2-3; TRBD1 matches at 7 bases. V lost 6 bases to trimming and J lost 9 bases; unmatched junction nucleotides: 6. The V gene's germline CDR1 is MNHEY and CDR2 SVGAGI. This CDR3 has 12 residues. The CDR3 sequence is CASSPQGYTQYF. CDR3 in DNA: TGTGCCAGCAGCCCACAGGGGTACACGCAGTATTTT.

The rearrangement links TRBV18 to TRBJ2-7; tentative D call: TRBD1 (6 bases). The CDR3 runs 16 residues. V was cut by 0 bases and J by 1 base, with 13 bases left in between. The germline gives CDR1 KGHSH, CDR2 LQKENI. The CDR3 here is CASSPPAGAQSYEQYF. For the CDR3, the DNA is TGTGCCAGCTCACCACCGGCAGGGGCGCAGTCCTACGAGCAGTACTTC.

The chain employs TRBV18 and TRBJ2-3; D is uncertain. Trimming pared 1 base from V and 5 bases from J, leaving 7 bases between. The CDR3 spans 13 residues. CDR1 and CDR2 from the germline V gene are KGHSH and LQKENI. The CDR3 region is CASSPRQVDTQYF. The CDR3 DNA follows: TGTGCCAGCTCACCACGCCAGGTAGATACGCAGTATTTT.

V is TRBV4-3 and J is TRBJ1-4, with D perhaps TRBD1 (5 bases). This CDR3 is built from 18 residues. Germline V gives CDR1 LGHNA, CDR2 YSLEER. Trimming cost V 0 bases and J 7 bases, with 21 bases left between them. This CDR3 reads CASSQDPVGGGLAEKLFF. The CDR3 DNA is TGCGCCAGCAGCCAAGATCCGGTTGGTGGGGGATTGGCTGAAAAACTGTTTTTT.

The chain recombines TRBV6-5 with TRBJ2-1, with D possibly TRBD2 on 6 matching bases. The V gene lost 0 bases and the J gene lost 6 bases, with 9 bases spanning the gap. The CDR3 is 14 residues long. Germline V lookup: CDR1 MNHEY, CDR2 SVGAGI. The CDR3 here is CASSYSGGTNEQFF. The CDR3 DNA sequence: TGTGCCAGCAGTTACTCAGGAGGGACCAATGAGCAGTTCTTC.

The chain recombines TRBV5-6 with TRBJ2-2; 8 nucleotides align to TRBD1. Trimming took 1 base from V and 4 from J; bases not matched to a gene: 3. This CDR3 has 15 residues. Germline assignment: CDR1 SGHDT and CDR2 YYEEEE. CDR3 amino acids: CASSLRDRPTGELFF. The CDR3 bases are TGTGCCAGCAGCTTGAGGGACAGGCCCACCGGGGAGCTGTTTTTT.

The chain has TRBV4-3 and TRBJ2-1; 8 nucleotides line up with TRBD2. After removal of 0 bases from V and 0 bases from J, the junction contained 13 bases not matched to a gene. CDR3 length: 20 residues. Germline V CDR1 and CDR2: LGHNA, YSLEER. CDR3 sequence: CASSQDLFDGGGTSYNEQFF. The DNA for the CDR3 is TGCGCCAGCAGCCAAGATCTTTTTGACGGCGGGGGGACCTCCTACAATGAGCAGTTCTTC.